This T cell receptor beta chain stems from a study of blood T cell repertoires in COVID-19. Study at large: Spain, Italy and the United States supplied samples that represented acute and convalescent COVID-19. Sample material is recorded as cDNA or gDNA derived from T cells, B-cell-depleted T cells, or PBMCs.

The V gene end was trimmed by 1 base and the J gene end by 0 bases; junction bases not matched to a gene: 5. Germline lookup yields CDR1 LNHNV and CDR2 YYDKDF (reference sequence). This CDR3 is 17 amino acids long. Original methodology: Amplification of reference gene primers provided the estimated nucleated cell counts. Using immunoSEQ multiplex PCR, the repertoire was profiled, and TCRdb retains in-frame clones only, with some absent. That table gives V, J and clone size, and the DNA gave D and trimming. Among about 160,000 clones listed, 80% to 90% were seen once. The chain is built from TRBV15 and TRBJ2-1; 8 bases line up with TRBD2. The receptor comes from a man between 40 and 49 years old who had recovered from COVID-19. The specimen sequenced was peripheral blood. The CDR3 is CATSRGLARSSYNEQFF. The CDR3 DNA is TGTGCCACCAGCAGAGGACTAGCGAGAAGCTCCTACAATGAGCAGTTCTTC.